The clone carrying this T cell receptor beta chain has only a few counts. Its antigen is still unknown. A sample-barcoded 5' primer and a J-beta primer mix were used in a second PCR of roughly 7 to 12 cycles. Through a template-switch adaptor with 12 random nucleotides, each cDNA molecule received a tag. Via MiXCR, TCRdb re-called the 5' RACE reads, giving one row per CDR3 protein. This table has about 690,000 distinct CDR3 sequences, approximately 40% appearing once. The CDR3 length is 16 residues. Germline V gene sequence: CDR1 SGDLS, CDR2 YYNGEE. The V gene lost 0 bases and the J gene lost 6 bases, with 19 bases spanning the gap. This sample was included in a study of blood T cells in healthy people across ages. The study's findings and limits: Diversity estimates from one million T cells were considered underestimates. Long-lived donors had more naive CD4+ cells and higher diversity than aged donors.

This receptor was identified in a man aged 80 or over in good health. The chain is built from TRBV9 and TRBJ2-7, with no clear D. Input material: blood. The CDR3 region is CASSVEGRSNGGEQYF. DNA for the CDR3: TGTGCCAGCAGCGTAGAAGGCAGATCCAACGGCGGCGAGCAGTACTTC.